Presented here are 21 T cell receptor beta chains from one specimen sequenced in a study of T cell responses to AZD1222 COVID-19 vaccine. Data came from immunoSEQ multiplex PCR; TCRdb stores just in-frame clones and leaves some out. The sample has 99,000 or so clones, 70% to 90% seen once. The material was peripheral blood, obtained on day 0 of AZD1222 vaccination. Receptors originate from an adult in good health.

The chain combines TRBV12-5 with TRBJ2-3; 8 nucleotides line up with TRBD2. The ends lost 0 bases at V and 6 bases at J; junction bases unmatched: 11. The CDR3 contains 17 residues. CDR1 and CDR2 (germline): LGHNT, FRNRAP. CDR3 amino acids: CASGLVPHAGGPDTQYF. The CDR3 nucleotides are TGTGCTAGTGGTTTGGTCCCTCATGCGGGGGGCCCCGATACGCAGTATTTT.

The J gene is TRBJ1-1, the V gene TRBV30; D ambiguous. The CDR3 is 13 residues long. Germline loops: CDR1 GTSNPN, CDR2 SVGIG (reference sequence). The V and J ends lost 8 bases and 3 bases respectively, with 16 bases between them. In DNA, the CDR3 is TGTGCCCTAAGCTCATCCAGGTACACTGAAGCTTTCTTT. Translated, it gives CALSSSRYTEAFF.

This sequence joins TRBV6-5 and TRBJ1-5; 7 bases map to TRBD1. Trimming at V came to 6 bases and at J to 5 bases, leaving 7 bases not matched to a gene. The V gene's germline CDR1 is MNHEY and CDR2 SVGAGI. The CDR3 loop spans 14 amino acids. Here the CDR3 DNA reads TGTGCCAGCAGAAGGGGACAGAGAGATCAGCCCCAGCATTTT. This encodes CASRRGQRDQPQHF.

V and J are TRBV10-3 and TRBJ2-5; 8 nucleotides line up with TRBD1. This CDR3 spans 11 amino acids. Looked up from germline, CDR1 is ENHRY and CDR2 is SYGVKD. The V and J ends lost 10 bases and 5 bases, in that order; junction bases with no gene match: 3. CDR3 DNA: TGTGCCACTCGACAGGGGGAGACCCAGTACTTC. As protein: CATRQGETQYF.

The sample holds one count of this clone. CDR3 sequence (DNA): TGTGCCAGTAGTGACAGGGGCTCTCAGGGCTACACCTTC. It specifies CASSDRGSQGYTF. The V call is TRBV19, the J call TRBJ1-2, with TRBD1 matching 8 bases. The ends lost 5 bases at V and 8 bases at J; junction bases unmatched: 7. The germline CDR1 and CDR2 sequences are LNHDA and SQIVND (reference sequence). CDR3 length: 13 residues.

This sequence joins TRBV6-5 and TRBJ2-7; 8 nucleotides align to TRBD2. V was pared by 3 bases and J by 4 bases, with 8 bases of the junction left unmatched. The CDR3 runs to 15 residues. Germline CDR1 reads MNHEY; CDR2 reads SVGAGI. CDR3 bases: TGTGCCAGCAGTTATGACGCGGGGGGCAGGTACGAGCAGTACTTC. Translation gives CASSYDAGGRYEQYF.

V gene TRBV7-2 combines with J gene TRBJ1-1; D not resolved. V was cut by 5 bases and J by 1 base, with 14 bases left in between. From germline, CDR1 is SGHTA and CDR2 FQGNSA. This CDR3 contains 15 residues. CDR3 nucleotides: TGTGCCAGCAGCCCTCAAGGCAACCAGAACACTGAAGCTTTCTTT. Encoded protein: CASSPQGNQNTEAFF.

The chain combines TRBV6-5 with TRBJ2-1; 8 bases fit TRBD2. With 0 bases clipped from V and 7 bases from J, the junction kept 5 bases outside the gene matches. Germline V gene sequence: CDR1 MNHEY, CDR2 SVGAGI. This CDR3 has 15 amino acids. In nucleotides, the CDR3 is TGTGCCAGCAGTTACTCAACGGGAGGGTATAATGAGCAGTTCTTC. Its translation: CASSYSTGGYNEQFF.

The J gene is TRBJ2-3, the V gene TRBV18; the D call may be TRBD1 or TRBD2 (5 bases each). The germline gives CDR1 KGHSH, CDR2 LQKENI. V lost 3 bases and J 2 bases, leaving 12 bases between the germline ends. This CDR3 region has 15 residues. CDR3 in DNA: TGTGCCAGCTCACCGCGACAGACTAACACAGATACGCAGTATTTT. Encoded protein: CASSPRQTNTDTQYF.

This chain links TRBV19 with TRBJ2-1; D gene uncertain. Trimming left V 6 bases short and J 1 base short, with 7 bases between. The CDR3 is 13 amino acids. CDR1 is LNHDA, CDR2 SQIVND, per germline (reference sequence). The CDR3 region has the DNA TGTGCCAGTAGCCCCGGATCCTACAATGAGCAGTTCTTC. Its protein is CASSPGSYNEQFF.

This chain connects TRBV2 to TRBJ1-1; 7 bases agree with TRBD1. With 7 bases clipped from V and 0 bases from J, the junction kept 2 bases outside the gene matches. The length of the CDR3 is 13 residues. The germline V gene encodes CDR1 SNHLY and CDR2 FYNNEI. The CDR3 reads CASTGQVNTEAFF. DNA for the CDR3: TGTGCCAGCACCGGACAGGTGAACACTGAAGCTTTCTTT.

The chain uses TRBV5-8 and TRBJ2-7; D is unclear. From germline, CDR1 is SGHTS and CDR2 YDEGEE. The CDR3 is made up of 13 amino acids. The V gene lost 4 bases and the J gene lost 6 bases, with 14 bases spanning the gap. The CDR3 DNA reads TGTGCCAGCAGCGGGGAAGGTTTAGGCGAGCAGTACTTC. It is translated as CASSGEGLGEQYF. Based on the CDR3 plus reference TRBV5-8 and TRBJ2-7, the full variable domain is EAGVTQSPTHLIKTRGQQATLRCSPISGHTSVYWYQQALGLGLQFLLWYDEGEERNRGNFPPRFSGRQFPNYSSELNVNALELEDSALYLCASSGEGLGEQYFGPGTRLTVT.

The CDR3 DNA sequence: TGTGCCAGCAGTGTTAGGCTACACACAGGCTTGACCGGGGAGCTGTTTTTT. Encoded protein: CASSVRLHTGLTGELFF. The J gene is TRBJ2-2, the V gene TRBV21-1; the table's D call TRBD1 went unverified against the DNA. TRBV21-1 is a documented pseudogene. The CDR3 extends over 17 amino acids.

This chain joins TRBV9 and TRBJ1-1; D perhaps matches TRBD1 (6 bases). The CDR3 has 15 residues. The V end lost 0 bases, the J end lost 2 bases, and 11 bases lay between the germline ends. The germline V gene has CDR1 SGDLS and CDR2 YYNGEE. CDR3 protein: CASSVVAGANTEAFF. CDR3 bases: TGTGCCAGCAGCGTAGTGGCGGGGGCCAACACTGAAGCTTTCTTT.

This chain joins TRBV27 and TRBJ1-2; 9 nucleotides align to TRBD1. From germline, CDR1 is MNHEY and CDR2 SMNVEV (reference sequence). V trimming: 5 bases; J trimming: 3 bases; junction bases outside the gene matches: 10. CDR3 length equals 16 residues. The CDR3 nucleotides are TGTGCCAGCAGTCGTCTGGGGGACAGGGCCGACTATGGCTACACCTTC. This translates into CASSRLGDRADYGYTF.

The rearrangement links TRBV6-5 to TRBJ1-1; 7 nucleotides match TRBD1. The J segment lost 3 bases and the V segment lost 2 bases, leaving 9 bases of the junction unmatched. Germline loops: CDR1 MNHEY, CDR2 SVGAGI. The CDR3 covers 16 residues. The CDR3 coding sequence is TGTGCCAGCAGTTACGCCTGGAGAGGGGGCGACACTGAAGCTTTCTTT. Encoded protein: CASSYAWRGGDTEAFF.

This chain connects TRBV11-3 to TRBJ1-4, with D tentatively TRBD1 (5 bases). Trimming pared 6 bases from V and 8 bases from J, leaving 13 bases between. CDR1 is SGHNT, CDR2 YENEEA, per germline. This CDR3 has 13 amino acids. The CDR3, as DNA: TGTGCCAGCAGGGGACCACAGACCGAAAAACTGTTTTTT. As protein: CASRGPQTEKLFF.

The chain combines TRBV29-1 with TRBJ1-2; possible D gene TRBD1, 5 bases. The V gene's germline CDR1 is SQVTM and CDR2 ANQGSEA. The V gene lost 4 bases and the J gene lost 2 bases, with 5 bases spanning the gap. The CDR3 has 11 amino acids. This CDR3 is CSVGQNYGYTF. The CDR3 nucleotides read TGCAGCGTTGGACAGAACTATGGCTACACCTTC.

In its sample, this clone was seen a few times. The V and J genes are TRBV2 and TRBJ2-6; 12 bases are shared with TRBD1. V lost 8 bases and J lost 2; bases outside the gene matches: 4. Germline V CDR1 and CDR2: SNHLY, FYNNEI. The CDR3 has 16 amino acids. CDR3 DNA sequence: TGTGCCAGCGGTGGGACAGGGGGCCCTGGGGCCAACGTCCTGACTTTC. Translating it yields CASGGTGGPGANVLTF.

This CDR3 is CASSQGFSYNSPLHF. The CDR3 DNA reads as TGTGCCAGCAGCCAGGGATTCTCCTATAATTCACCCCTCCACTTT. V is TRBV3-1 (or the pseudogene TRBV3-2) and J is TRBJ1-6, with D hard to call. The CDR3 runs 15 residues. Germline CDR1 LGHDT, CDR2 YNNKEL (reference sequence). V was trimmed by 3 bases and J by 0 bases, leaving 6 bases between them.

The chain carries TRBV6-5 and TRBJ2-2; no clear D. Per germline, CDR1 MNHEY and CDR2 SVGAGI. The V end lost 3 bases, the J end lost 4 bases, and 9 bases lay between the germline ends. This CDR3 is 14 amino acids long. CDR3 coding DNA: TGTGCCAGCAGTTATATGTGGGGCACCGGGGAGCTGTTTTTT. It encodes CASSYMWGTGELFF.